This passage covers 30 T cell receptor beta chains from one sample sequenced in a study of CD8 T cells in Susac syndrome. Random hexamers were used to reverse transcribe the RNA input (about 0.45 to 1 ug). TCRdb processed the immunoSEQ multiplex PCR reads anew with MiXCR; each CDR3 protein has one entry. The repertoire consists of 150,000 or so distinct CDR3 sequences, with 95% occurring once and the leading ten covering 0.14%. The sequencing input was CD4+ T cells from PBMCs. All receptors come from a human donor with Susac syndrome.

This chain links TRBV5-1 with TRBJ1-1, with a weak D call TRBD1 (5 bases). The germline V gene has CDR1 SGHRS and CDR2 YFSETQ. The CDR3 is 15 residues long. Trimming stripped 4 bases from V and 0 bases from J, with 13 bases between. The CDR3 loop reads CASSRDGLMNTEAFF. CDR3 sequence (DNA): TGCGCCAGCAGCCGGGACGGATTAATGAACACTGAAGCTTTCTTT. The full variable domain, in which reference TRBV5-1 and TRBJ1-1 provide the parts outside the CDR3, is KAGVTQTPRYLIKTRGQQVTLSCSPISGHRSVSWYQQTPGQGLQFLFEYFSETQRNKGNFPGRFSGRQFSNSRSEMNVSTLELGDSALYLCASSRDGLMNTEAFFGQGTRLTVV.

This chain links TRBV2 with TRBJ1-1; D uncertain. The germline CDR1 and CDR2 sequences are SNHLY and FYNNEI. Trimming left V 7 bases short and J 1 base short, with 13 bases between. The CDR3 covers 14 residues. The CDR3 sequence: CASNLEGRNTEAFF. As DNA, the CDR3 is TGTGCCAGCAATCTCGAAGGGAGGAACACTGAAGCTTTCTTT.

This chain joins TRBV18 and TRBJ2-5; 9 bases fit TRBD2. V was clipped by 4 bases and J by 3 bases; unmatched bases: 3. The CDR3 sequence is 14 residues long. Looked up from germline, CDR1 is KGHSH and CDR2 is LQKENI. This chain's CDR3 is CASSLAGVEETQYF. CDR3 nucleotides: TGTGCCAGCTCACTAGCGGGAGTGGAAGAGACCCAGTACTTC.

The chain couples TRBV5-1 to TRBJ2-7; TRBD1 is a possible D gene (5 bases). The CDR3 extends over 14 amino acids. Between the trimmed V and J ends, which lost 4 bases and 3 bases, there was a span of 14 bases. Germline values: CDR1 SGHRS, CDR2 YFSETQ. CDR3: CASSKQALGYEQYF. CDR3 DNA: TGCGCCAGCAGCAAACAGGCGCTGGGCTACGAGCAGTACTTC.

V and J are TRBV5-1 and TRBJ2-3, with 10 bases matching TRBD2. Germline V gene sequence: CDR1 SGHRS, CDR2 YFSETQ. This CDR3 comprises 15 residues. J gave up 5 bases and V 4 bases, and 7 bases lay outside the gene matches. The CDR3 sequence: CASSALLAGVDTQYF. CDR3 bases: TGCGCCAGCAGCGCCCTCCTAGCGGGGGTAGATACGCAGTATTTT.

The chain joins TRBV29-1 to TRBJ1-5; D call uncertain. The V and J ends lost 4 bases and 3 bases respectively, with 7 bases between them. Germline CDR1 and CDR2: SQVTM and ANQGSEA. The CDR3 consists of 12 residues. The CDR3 sequence: CSVVGFNQPQHF. CDR3 bases: TGCAGCGTTGTAGGGTTCAATCAGCCCCAGCATTTT.

The gene calls are TRBV29-1 and TRBJ2-3; no firm D call. Germline CDR1 is SQVTM and CDR2 is ANQGSEA. CDR3 length: 12 amino acids. Trimming pared 7 bases from V and 2 bases from J, leaving 10 bases between. CDR3 nucleotides: TGCAGCGCCACCACCACCACAGATACGCAGTATTTT. This sequence encodes CSATTTTDTQYF.

The chain carries TRBV6-6 and TRBJ2-2, with 8 bases matching TRBD1. Germline-derived CDR1 and CDR2 are MNHNY and SVGAGI (reference sequence). This CDR3 has 15 residues. J lost 1 base, V lost 8 bases, and 6 bases had no gene match. As DNA, the CDR3 is TGTGCCAGCGGGTTAGGGACAGGGAACACCGGGGAGCTGTTTTTT. Protein: CASGLGTGNTGELFF.

The chain is built from TRBV7-8 and TRBJ1-4, with 9 bases that match TRBD1. This CDR3 is 13 amino acids long. Germline CDR1 reads SGHVS; CDR2 reads FQNEAQ. Unmatched junction bases numbered 6, after V lost 8 bases and J lost 8 bases. CDR3 residues: CASGDRAGEKLFF. CDR3 nucleotide sequence: TGTGCCAGCGGGGACAGGGCCGGGGAAAAACTGTTTTTT.

This clonotype came up once. The chain joins TRBV7-9 to TRBJ2-7, with D possibly TRBD1 on 5 matching bases. The CDR3 contains 15 residues. Germline V CDR1 and CDR2: SEHNR, FQNEAQ (reference sequence). Between the trimmed V and J ends, which lost 2 bases and 4 bases, there was a span of 15 bases. The CDR3 DNA reads TGTGCCAGCAGCTTATCGGGCGCAGGGTTTTACGAGCAGTACTTC. Translated: CASSLSGAGFYEQYF. Looking up the rest from reference TRBV7-9 and TRBJ2-7 gives the full variable domain: DTGVSQNPRHKITKRGQNVTFRCDPISEHNRLYWYRQTLGQGPEFLTYFQNEAQLEKSRLLSDRFSAERPKGSFSTLEIQRTEQGDSAMYLCASSLSGAGFYEQYFGPGTRLTVT.

This chain joins TRBV6-2 or TRBV6-3 and TRBJ2-7, with D perhaps TRBD1 (6 bases). The CDR3 has 14 amino acids. V lost 0 bases and J lost 2, with 8 bases in between. Germline V lookup: CDR1 MNHEY, CDR2 SVGEGT. The CDR3 coding sequence is TGTGCCAGCAGTTACTCGGACAGCACCTACGAGCAGTACTTC. Protein sequence: CASSYSDSTYEQYF.

V gene TRBV27 combines with J gene TRBJ1-1, with D maybe TRBD1 (5 bases). Germline assignment: CDR1 MNHEY and CDR2 SMNVEV (reference sequence). CDR3 length equals 15 residues. Trimming removed 6 bases at V and 0 bases at J, with 14 bases between. The CDR3 coding sequence is TGTGCCAGCAGACCCACGACAGCCATGAACACTGAAGCTTTCTTT. It yields the protein CASRPTTAMNTEAFF.

This clonotype was seen a handful of times. The chain combines TRBV6-2 or TRBV6-3 with TRBJ2-7; 11 nucleotides match TRBD2. This CDR3 contains 14 residues. V shed 11 bases, J shed 0 bases, and the junction held 6 bases outside the gene matches. In germline, CDR1 is MNHEY, CDR2 SVGEGT. The CDR3 here is CAAAGTSGSYEQYF. The CDR3 DNA follows: TGTGCCGCCGCCGGGACTAGCGGCTCCTACGAGCAGTACTTC.

This chain uses TRBV29-1 with TRBJ2-5; tentatively, D is TRBD1 (5 bases). CDR1 is SQVTM and CDR2 is ANQGSEA in the germline V gene. The CDR3 has 14 amino acids. The V end lost 4 bases, the J end lost 2 bases, and 14 bases lay between the germline ends. Written as DNA, the CDR3 is TGCAGCGTTGTCAGGCAGGGTGGACAAGAGACCCAGTACTTC. Translation gives CSVVRQGGQETQYF.

The chain carries TRBV5-1 and TRBJ2-1; 11 bases map to TRBD2. From germline, CDR1 is SGHRS and CDR2 YFSETQ. The CDR3 is 15 residues long. Unmatched junction bases numbered 3, after V lost 6 bases and J lost 1 base. CDR3 bases: TGCGCCAGCATAGCGGGAGGGCCGTCCTACAATGAGCAGTTCTTC. Translated, it gives CASIAGGPSYNEQFF.

The J gene is TRBJ2-3, the V gene TRBV11-3; no reliable D call. Germline V lookup: CDR1 SGHNT, CDR2 YENEEA. The V end lost 6 bases, the J end lost 6 bases, and 13 bases lay between the germline ends. The CDR3 is 13 amino acids. As DNA, the CDR3 is TGTGCCAGCAGTTATGCCCCGGGCGATACGCAGTATTTT. Its protein product is CASSYAPGDTQYF.

The V call is TRBV30, the J call TRBJ2-4; 8 bases fit TRBD2. The trim removed 3 bases at V and 9 bases at J, leaving 7 bases unmatched. This CDR3 region has 13 residues. Germline V gene data show CDR1 as GTSNPN and CDR2 as SVGIG (reference sequence). The CDR3 spells CAWSGLARGIQYF. For the CDR3, the DNA is TGTGCCTGGAGCGGACTAGCCCGGGGCATTCAGTACTTC.

Only one count was recorded for this clonotype. V is TRBV14 and J is TRBJ1-4; D remains unclear. The CDR3 covers 13 residues. The V gene's germline CDR1 is SGHDN and CDR2 FVKESK. The ends were cut back, 1 base at V and 8 bases at J, with 8 bases in the middle. DNA of the CDR3: TGTGCCAGCAGCCAAGTGGGAAGCGAAAAACTGTTTTTT. It yields the protein CASSQVGSEKLFF.

DNA for the CDR3: TGTGCCAGCAGCTTGAGACAGCGGGGCTACACCTTC. It encodes CASSLRQRGYTF. The V and J genes are TRBV7-2 and TRBJ1-2; perhaps TRBD1 as D (5 bases). Trimming shortened V by 3 bases and J by 8 bases, and 10 bases separated the two germline ends. The CDR3 consists of 12 residues. From germline, CDR1 is SGHTA and CDR2 FQGNSA.

The V gene is TRBV15, the J gene TRBJ1-1; D ambiguous. V lost 0 bases to trimming and J lost 5 bases, with 4 bases between them. Germline CDR1 LNHNV, CDR2 YYDKDF (reference sequence). This CDR3 has 12 amino acids. The CDR3 loop reads CATSRDRTEAFF. CDR3 DNA sequence: TGTGCCACCAGCAGAGATAGGACTGAAGCTTTCTTT.

The rearrangement uses TRBV5-1 and TRBJ2-1, with a tentative D call TRBD2 (6 bases). The CDR3 extends over 15 amino acids. Germline lookup yields CDR1 SGHRS and CDR2 YFSETQ. The germline V and J ends were trimmed by 4 bases and 2 bases, with 13 bases remaining between them. DNA for the CDR3: TGCGCCAGCAGCGTGGGACTTAGCACCTACAATGAGCAGTTCTTC. Amino acid sequence: CASSVGLSTYNEQFF.

The J gene is TRBJ1-1, the V gene TRBV30; D unresolved. Germline V lookup: CDR1 GTSNPN, CDR2 SVGIG (reference sequence). V dropped 3 bases and J dropped 1 base, with 6 bases sitting between them. This CDR3 comprises 12 residues. CDR3: CAWRTRNTEAFF. The CDR3, as DNA: TGTGCCTGGAGGACTCGGAACACTGAAGCTTTCTTT.

Only one count was recorded for this clonotype. This chain joins TRBV20-1 and TRBJ2-3, with TRBD2 matching over 11 bases. CDR1 and CDR2 (germline): DFQATT, SNEGSKA (reference sequence). V lost 2 bases and J lost 2; bases outside the gene matches: 6. This CDR3 comprises 16 residues. The CDR3 here is CSARRETSGDTDTQYF. CDR3 nucleotide sequence: TGCAGTGCTAGACGGGAGACTAGCGGGGACACAGATACGCAGTATTTT.

The CDR3, as DNA: TGTGCCTGGAGGAAGGCGGGAGCGACAGATACGCAGTATTTT. Protein: CAWRKAGATDTQYF. The chain links TRBV30 to TRBJ2-3, with 7 nucleotides matching TRBD2. CDR1 GTSNPN and CDR2 SVGIG come from the germline V gene (reference sequence). This CDR3 contains 14 residues. The junction had 6 bases not matched to a gene; V was cut back by 3 bases and J by 3 bases.

The chain joins TRBV29-1 to TRBJ1-1; D ambiguous. Between the trimmed V and J ends, which lost 8 bases and 2 bases, there was a span of 6 bases. The CDR3 is 10 residues long. CDR1 SQVTM and CDR2 ANQGSEA come from the germline V gene. This CDR3 is CSFGNTEAFF. The CDR3 region has the DNA TGCAGCTTTGGAAACACTGAAGCTTTCTTT.

The chain links TRBV5-6 to TRBJ2-3; D remains unclear. Trimming shortened V by 3 bases and J by 2 bases, and 13 bases separated the two germline ends. Germline-derived CDR1 and CDR2 are SGHDT and YYEEEE. The CDR3 runs to 15 residues. The CDR3 region has the DNA TGTGCCAGCAGCTCCTGGCCAGGCTTCACAGATACGCAGTATTTT. It encodes CASSSWPGFTDTQYF.

The chain links TRBV28 to TRBJ1-3; 10 nucleotides match TRBD1. Per the germline V gene, CDR1 is MDHEN and CDR2 is SYDVKM. V trimming: 2 bases; J trimming: 2 bases; junction bases outside the gene matches: 3. CDR3 length: 16 residues. The CDR3 spells CASSLDRGPTGNTIYF. The CDR3 DNA sequence: TGTGCCAGCAGTTTAGACAGGGGGCCAACTGGAAACACCATATATTTT.

The V call is TRBV5-4, the J call TRBJ2-7; D perhaps matches TRBD1 (6 bases). The CDR3 spans 15 residues. The V end lost 1 base, the J end lost 5 bases, and 16 bases lay between the germline ends. Germline V gene data show CDR1 as SGHNT and CDR2 as YYREEE (reference sequence). CDR3 nucleotide sequence: TGTGCCAGCAGCTTGCTGAGCAGGGGCTTTCACGAGCAGTACTTC. Translated, it gives CASSLLSRGFHEQYF.

V and J are TRBV20-1 and TRBJ1-1, with 7 bases lining up with TRBD1. The length of the CDR3 is 13 residues. Germline lookup yields CDR1 DFQATT and CDR2 SNEGSKA (reference sequence). The V segment lost 0 bases and the J segment 7 bases; nucleotides outside the gene matches: 5. CDR3 loop: CSARDGTVIEAFF. CDR3 nucleotides: TGCAGTGCTAGAGATGGGACAGTGATTGAAGCTTTCTTT.

The count of this clonotype is one. This chain uses TRBV14 with TRBJ1-3, with D hard to call. V shed 4 bases and J shed 5 bases, with 3 bases lying between them. Germline CDR1 is SGHDN and CDR2 is FVKESK. The CDR3 spans 11 residues. Here the CDR3 reads CASSLRNTIYF. In DNA, the CDR3 is TGTGCCAGCAGCCTACGAAACACCATATATTTT.